This T cell receptor (beta chain) was documented in a study of T cell repertoires in cytomegalovirus infection. Study summary: An indication of both CMV infection and matching HLA type came from public TCR beta signatures.

The CDR3 has 14 residues. Germline V CDR1 and CDR2: DFQATT, SNEGSKA (reference sequence). V dropped 6 bases and J dropped 0 bases, with 12 bases sitting between them. TCRdb itself ran the reads through MiXCR, one entry per CDR3 protein. The data show under 850,000 distinct CDR3 sequences, about 33% seen once. Of note for this clonotype: Its specificity is unknown.

Overall study results and limits: Ex vivo responses were dominated by HLA-C-restricted CMV-specific TCR beta clonotypes.

The receptor comes from a human donor in good health (CMV status not recorded). Some clones in this sample may be carry-over from other donors' samples. The sample here was cultured PBMCs, taken from culture after CMV antigen stimulation. The V and J genes are TRBV20-1 and TRBJ2-1; D remains unclear. The CDR3 here is CSAPSRSSYNEQFF. The CDR3 DNA is TGCAGTGCCCCATCCCGGAGCTCCTACAATGAGCAGTTCTTC.